This T cell receptor beta chain emerged from a study of cytomegalovirus exposure and HLA in healthy donors. The primer mix had 60 Vbeta and 13 Jbeta primers. The authors' processing: Among the unique TCR beta chains that a later analysis counted, around 72 million in all, roughly 9.9 million were shared. The assay was immunoSEQ multiplex PCR, and TCRdb's table has in-frame clones only and misses some. V and J calls and clone size are copied from that table; D and trimming were computed from the DNA. The table shows approximately 150,000 clones, with 60% to 70% occurring only once. With respect to this clone: As yet, its antigen is unknown.

Broader study findings: A list of 150 or so TCR beta chains associated with cytomegalovirus was given. In a later analysis, most CMV-associated TCR beta chains appeared HLA-restricted. What a later analysis showed was that several of the most significant clusters appeared linked to common viral pathogens.

The sequenced sample was PBMCs. The sequence was obtained from a woman in her sixties in good health and CMV-seropositive.

CDR3 region: CAWSPPYFPNYEQYF. Written as DNA, the CDR3 is TGTGCCTGGAGTCCCCCCTACTTCCCCAACTACGAGCAGTACTTC. The chain recombines TRBV30 with TRBJ2-7; D is unclear. The CDR3 is 15 residues long. Looked up from germline, CDR1 is GTSNPN and CDR2 is SVGIG (reference sequence). The V end lost 2 bases, the J end lost 3 bases, and 17 bases lay between the germline ends.